A single sample gave rise to the 5 T cell receptor beta chains below, sequenced in a study of cytomegalovirus exposure and HLA in healthy donors. It was with 60 Vbeta and 13 Jbeta primers that the PCR ran. The method was immunoSEQ multiplex PCR; TCRdb's version includes in-frame clones alone and lacks a portion of them. The sample holds 60,000 to 70,000 clones, around 75% seen once. The source material was PBMCs. Receptors originate from a man between 60 and 75 years old in good health and CMV-seropositive.

This clone occurred a few times. This chain connects TRBV7-6 to TRBJ2-3; 10 bases are a match to TRBD1. CDR3 length equals 17 residues. The V segment lost 5 bases and the J segment 3 bases; nucleotides outside the gene matches: 11. Germline V lookup: CDR1 SGHVS, CDR2 FNYEAQ. The CDR3 reads CASSHQTGGLGTDTQYF. The CDR3 bases are TGTGCCAGCAGCCACCAGACAGGGGGCCTAGGAACAGATACGCAGTATTTT.

This chain uses TRBV11-3 with TRBJ1-2; D unresolved. CDR1 and CDR2 from the germline V gene are SGHNT and YENEEA. The CDR3 has 12 residues. Trimming cost V 5 bases and J 6 bases, with 10 bases left between them. CDR3 nucleotide sequence: TGTGCCAGCAGCGGCCGGGGAGATGGCTACACCTTC. Translated: CASSGRGDGYTF.

This clone occurred a few times. The sample has other DNA sequences that encode this CDR3 too. The chain employs TRBV5-1 and TRBJ1-3; tentatively, D is TRBD1 (5 bases). Germline-derived CDR1 and CDR2 are SGHRS and YFSETQ. The CDR3 contains 16 residues. Trimming removed 0 bases at V and 0 bases at J, with 10 bases between. The CDR3 loop is CASSLGQTYSGNTIYF. Written as DNA, the CDR3 is TGCGCCAGCAGCTTGGGACAGACGTACTCTGGAAACACCATATATTTT.

This clone was recorded once. The rearrangement joins TRBV6-1 to TRBJ2-7, with D hard to call. The V and J ends lost 2 bases and 3 bases respectively, with 11 bases between them. This CDR3 is 14 amino acids long. Looked up from germline, CDR1 is MNHNS and CDR2 is SASEGT. The CDR3, as DNA: TGTGCCAGCAGTGAACCGGATAGCTACTACGAGCAGTACTTC. Its translation is CASSEPDSYYEQYF.

The chain recombines TRBV5-1 with TRBJ1-3; D is undetermined. Germline CDR1 and CDR2: SGHRS and YFSETQ. The ends were cut back, 0 bases at V and 0 bases at J, with 10 bases in the middle. The CDR3 is made up of 16 amino acids. The chain's CDR3 is CASSLGASYSGNTIYF. The CDR3 DNA follows: TGCGCCAGCAGCTTGGGGGCAAGTTACTCTGGAAACACCATATATTTT.